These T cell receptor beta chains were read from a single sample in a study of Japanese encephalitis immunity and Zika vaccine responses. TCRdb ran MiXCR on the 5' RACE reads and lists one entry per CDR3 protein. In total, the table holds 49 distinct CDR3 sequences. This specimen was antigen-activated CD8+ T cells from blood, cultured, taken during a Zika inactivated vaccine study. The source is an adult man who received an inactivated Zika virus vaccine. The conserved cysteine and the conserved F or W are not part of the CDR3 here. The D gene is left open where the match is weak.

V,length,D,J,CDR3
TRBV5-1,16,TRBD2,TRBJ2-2,ASSPGLAGGPNTGELF
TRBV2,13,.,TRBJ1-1,ASSEAATMNTEAF
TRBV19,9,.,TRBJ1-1,ASRRNTEAF
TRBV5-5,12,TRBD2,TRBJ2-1,ASSLTGGPHEQF
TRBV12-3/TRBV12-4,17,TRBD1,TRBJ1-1,ASSLARDRTRTLNTEAF
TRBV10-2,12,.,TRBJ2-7,ASSDTTDVDEQY
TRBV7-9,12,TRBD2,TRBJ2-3,ASTPGGGSDTQY
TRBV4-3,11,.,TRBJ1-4,ASSEGSNEKLF
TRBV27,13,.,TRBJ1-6,ASKRGGSYNSPLH
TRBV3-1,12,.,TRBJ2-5,ASSPRTVEETQY
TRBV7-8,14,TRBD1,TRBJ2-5,ASRPRQGVGEETQY
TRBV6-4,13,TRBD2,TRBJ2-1,ASSDNSGGRDEQF
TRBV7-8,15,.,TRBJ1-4,ASSFPMGGQSYEKLF
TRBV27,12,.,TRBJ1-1,ASGQGLGSTEAF
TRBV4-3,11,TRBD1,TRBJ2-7,ASSLVQGVEQY
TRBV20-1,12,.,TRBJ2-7,SASGGAIPYEQY
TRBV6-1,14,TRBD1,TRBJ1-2,ASAWVRDRGAYGYT
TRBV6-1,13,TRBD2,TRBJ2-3,ASLRMTSGADTQY
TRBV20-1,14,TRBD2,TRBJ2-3,SAPALAGGNTDTQY
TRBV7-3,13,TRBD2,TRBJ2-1,ASSLGLAGYNEQF
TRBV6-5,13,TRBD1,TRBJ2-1,ASSSTGGGYNEQF
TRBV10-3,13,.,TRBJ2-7,AISGVTRGNHEQY